The rows below give T cell receptor beta chains drawn from one sample of a study of blood T cell repertoires in COVID-19. Profiling relied on immunoSEQ multiplex PCR, and the TCRdb table lists in-frame clones only, not all of them. The sample holds over 250,000 clones; 86% are singletons and the top ten take around 9.5%. Input material: peripheral blood. Source of these receptors: a man aged 35 to 55 who had recovered from COVID-19. CDR3s leave out the opening cysteine and the closing phenylalanine or tryptophan. A D gene is named only where the DNA matches it firmly.

j_call | v_call | d_call | cdr3_aa
TRBJ2-2 | TRBV4-1 | . | ASSQNPGAANTGELF
TRBJ1-6 | TRBV5-1 | TRBD1 | ASSFTTGVNSPLH
TRBJ2-1 | TRBV7-9 | TRBD2 | ASSLETSGSYNEQF
TRBJ2-7 | TRBV7-7 | . | ASSSYRDWSSRCSYEQY
TRBJ2-7 | TRBV27 | . | ASTRNSGEVEQY
TRBJ1-3 | TRBV18 | TRBD1 | ASSLGTGHNSGNTIY
TRBJ2-7 | TRBV7-6 | TRBD2 | ASSGLAVSSYEQY
TRBJ2-7 | TRBV3-1/TRBV3-2 | TRBD2 | ASSLSGASGRAYEQY
TRBJ2-3 | TRBV9 | TRBD2 | ASSTGLAGTSTDTQY
TRBJ2-5 | TRBV19 | TRBD2 | ASSNPGLAEVRETQY
TRBJ2-5 | TRBV2 | . | ASSVASWETQY
TRBJ2-3 | TRBV7-2 | TRBD1 | ASSSQGARTDTQY
TRBJ2-3 | TRBV3-1/TRBV3-2 | . | ASSQTIAVTDTQY
TRBJ2-3 | TRBV27 | TRBD2 | ASKASGGRFWY
TRBJ2-7 | TRBV6-5 | . | ASSKRGLENEQY
TRBJ2-7 | TRBV21-1 | . | ASSYRGGRTLSYEQY
TRBJ2-7 | TRBV19 | TRBD2 | ASSSGRGAVSIKQYEQY
TRBJ1-2 | TRBV5-4 | . | ASSLDDGIYGYT
TRBJ1-1 | TRBV5-4 | . | ASSPGTSTNTEAF
TRBJ1-6 | TRBV19 | . | ASSILGGAHSPLH
TRBJ2-3 | TRBV3-1/TRBV3-2 | . | ASSLWTVTDTQY
TRBJ2-2 | TRBV10-3 | . | AISGAKGSVYTGELF
TRBJ2-3 | TRBV3-1/TRBV3-2 | TRBD2 | ASSHAGGRTDTQY
TRBJ1-1 | TRBV27 | TRBD1 | ASSYRGPIQNTEAF
TRBJ2-7 | TRBV7-2 | TRBD1 | ASSLWTGGYEQY
TRBJ2-1 | TRBV6-5 | TRBD2 | ASSFLAGAHNEQF
TRBJ1-4 | TRBV7-2 | . | ASSLASGVQNEKLF